The 27 T cell receptor beta chains given below trace back to one sample, sequenced in a study of T-cell memory formation after mild COVID-19. A single record per CDR3 protein comes from TCRdb applying MiXCR to the 5' RACE reads. The sample contains about 350,000 distinct CDR3 sequences, around 13% of which appear only once. Sequenced input: PBMCs or a T cell subset sorted from them (not recorded which). The receptors originated from a man aged 18 to 30 who had mild COVID-19 (a few samples of this study predate the infection). Cell type and time point are not known.

This clonotype has a count of ten or more. The chain recombines TRBV6-5 with TRBJ2-3; D unresolved. The CDR3 totals 15 residues. V lost 0 bases and J 5 bases, leaving 12 bases between the germline ends. Germline lookup yields CDR1 MNHEY and CDR2 SVGAGI. CDR3 protein: CASSYSGKFRDTQYF. The CDR3 DNA follows: TGTGCCAGCAGTTACTCGGGGAAGTTCCGAGATACGCAGTATTTT.

CDR3 amino acids: CASSLSGLDEQFF. DNA of the CDR3: TGTGCCAGCAGCTTATCCGGACTGGATGAGCAGTTCTTC. This sequence joins TRBV7-6 and TRBJ2-1; TRBD2 is a possible D gene (5 bases). The V and J ends lost 2 bases and 8 bases respectively, with 10 bases between them. This CDR3 has 13 residues. Germline CDR1 is SGHVS and CDR2 is FNYEAQ.

This clonotype was found once. The chain has TRBV15 and TRBJ2-6; 9 bases align to TRBD1. The CDR3 covers 15 residues. Germline V gene sequence: CDR1 LNHNV, CDR2 YYDKDF (reference sequence). V was clipped by 11 bases and J by 0 bases; unmatched bases: 5. CDR3 nucleotides: TGTGCCGACCCGGGACAGGGCTCTGGGGCCAACGTCCTGACTTTC. It specifies CADPGQGSGANVLTF.

This chain connects TRBV15 to TRBJ2-1, with no clear D. This CDR3 comprises 12 residues. CDR1 and CDR2 from the germline V gene are LNHNV and YYDKDF (reference sequence). V was shortened by 1 base and J by 9 bases, with 7 bases between the two germline ends. As DNA, the CDR3 is TGTGCCACCAGCAGAGCTCACGCTGAGCAGTTCTTC. Its protein product is CATSRAHAEQFF.

The CDR3 spells CASSLGMGTGYNEQFF. CDR3 nucleotides: TGTGCCAGCAGCTTGGGCATGGGGACAGGATACAATGAGCAGTTCTTC. The rearrangement joins TRBV7-3 to TRBJ2-1; 8 nucleotides agree with TRBD1. V trimming: 3 bases; J trimming: 4 bases; junction bases outside the gene matches: 8. Germline CDR1 and CDR2: SGHTA and FQGTGA. The CDR3 totals 16 residues. Together with reference TRBV7-3 and TRBJ2-1, the CDR3 gives the full variable domain: GAGVSQTPSNKVTEKGKYVELRCDPISGHTALYWYRQSLGQGPEFLIYFQGTGAADDSGLPNDRFFAVRPEGSVSTLKIQRTERGDSAVYLCASSLGMGTGYNEQFFGPGTRLTVL.

A few counts support this clonotype. The genes are TRBV28 and TRBJ2-3, with D perhaps TRBD1 (5 bases). The CDR3 extends over 18 amino acids. Germline V gene data show CDR1 as MDHEN and CDR2 as SYDVKM. V lost 4 bases to trimming and J lost 2 bases, with 22 bases between them. CDR3 amino acids: CASSSIHETAAPTDTQYF. CDR3 in DNA: TGTGCCAGCAGTTCTATCCACGAGACAGCCGCCCCCACAGATACGCAGTATTTT. The full variable domain, rest sourced from reference TRBV28 and TRBJ2-3, is DVKVTQSSRYLVKRTGEKVFLECVQDMDHENMFWYRQDPGLGLRLIYFSYDVKMKEKGDIPEGYSVSREKKERFSLILESASTNQTSMYLCASSSIHETAAPTDTQYFGPGTRLTVL.

This clonotype has at least ten counts. The V call is TRBV12-5, the J call TRBJ1-5; no clear D. CDR3 size: 12 residues. Trimming removed 0 bases from V and 7 bases from J, with 4 bases in between. Germline values: CDR1 LGHNT, CDR2 FRNRAP. CDR3 nucleotides: TGTGCTAGTGGTTTGGTACCACAGCCCCAGCATTTT. Translating it yields CASGLVPQPQHF.

The chain recombines TRBV18 with TRBJ2-5; no clear D gene. The V end was cut by 5 bases, the J end by 1 base, with 8 bases between. The CDR3 covers 13 residues. Germline CDR1 KGHSH, CDR2 LQKENI. CDR3 residues: CASSSASQETQYF. The CDR3 bases are TGTGCCAGCTCATCCGCCTCCCAAGAGACCCAGTACTTC.

The J gene is TRBJ1-6, the V gene TRBV20-1; 7 bases fit TRBD1. This CDR3 contains 15 residues. CDR1 DFQATT and CDR2 SNEGSKA come from the germline V gene (reference sequence). The J segment lost 3 bases and the V segment lost 3 bases, leaving 5 bases of the junction unmatched. The CDR3 nucleotides are TGCAGTGCTAGGACTTCAGGGGGCTATAATTCACCCCTCCACTTT. Protein: CSARTSGGYNSPLHF.

V and J are TRBV3-1 and TRBJ2-5, with 7 positions matching TRBD2. This CDR3 spans 15 amino acids. CDR1 is LGHDT, CDR2 YNNKEL, per germline (reference sequence). V lost 0 bases to trimming and J lost 3 bases; unmatched junction nucleotides: 4. CDR3 in amino acids: CASSQDLRGEETQYF. The CDR3 region has the DNA TGTGCCAGCAGCCAAGATCTTCGGGGGGAAGAGACCCAGTACTTC.

This clonotype has a count of ten or more. The chain links TRBV7-2 to TRBJ1-1; D is unclear. Germline V gene sequence: CDR1 SGHTA, CDR2 FQGNSA. The CDR3 covers 14 residues. V was pared by 2 bases and J by 3 bases, with 10 bases between. The CDR3 DNA reads as TGTGCCAGCAGCTTATACGGCGCCGACACTGAAGCTTTCTTT. Amino acids: CASSLYGADTEAFF.

The chain employs TRBV12-3 or TRBV12-4 and TRBJ2-2, with 9 positions matching TRBD1. Germline trimming cut 6 bases from V and 3 bases from J; bases unmatched to any gene: 11. The CDR3 has 17 amino acids. The CDR3 sequence: CASSPNRGRGDTGELFF. CDR3 DNA: TGTGCCAGCAGCCCTAACAGGGGGCGAGGGGACACCGGGGAGCTGTTTTTT.

This clonotype has only a few counts. This chain links TRBV7-2 with TRBJ2-1; D may be TRBD2 (5 bases). Per the germline V gene, CDR1 is SGHTA and CDR2 is FQGNSA. This CDR3 has 14 residues. The V end was cut by 0 bases, the J end by 9 bases, with 12 bases between. CDR3 sequence reads: CASSLALRAGEQFF. In nucleotides, the CDR3 is TGTGCCAGCAGCTTAGCGCTAAGGGCGGGTGAGCAGTTCTTC.

Only a few counts were recorded for this clonotype. This sequence joins TRBV18 and TRBJ2-1, with D perhaps matching TRBD2 (5 bases). Between the trimmed V and J ends, which lost 2 bases and 8 bases, there was a span of 16 bases. The germline CDR1 and CDR2 sequences are KGHSH and LQKENI. CDR3 length: 15 amino acids. In DNA, the CDR3 is TGTGCCAGCTCACCAGGGAGTATACAAACCCATGAGCAGTTCTTC. This gives the protein CASSPGSIQTHEQFF.

This clonotype was counted only a few times. The rearrangement links TRBV6-2 or TRBV6-3 to TRBJ1-5; a possible D gene is TRBD1 (6 bases). Germline-derived CDR1 and CDR2 are MNHEY and SVGEGT. The CDR3 is made up of 15 amino acids. The ends were cut back, 4 bases at V and 5 bases at J, with 15 bases in the middle. This chain's CDR3 is CASSWGANHYQPQHF. As DNA, the CDR3 is TGTGCCAGCAGTTGGGGGGCAAACCATTATCAGCCCCAGCATTTT.

V is TRBV6-1 and J is TRBJ2-7, with D perhaps being TRBD1 or TRBD2 (5 bases each). V lost 6 bases, J lost 2 bases, and 14 bases lay in between. The CDR3 length is 14 residues. Germline CDR1 reads MNHNS; CDR2 reads SASEGT. Written as DNA, the CDR3 is TGTGCCAGCAGGATGAGGGACCCCCCCTACGAGCAGTACTTC. This codes for CASRMRDPPYEQYF.

The chain employs TRBV5-4 and TRBJ2-1; 8 bases map to TRBD2. The CDR3 is 14 residues long. Unmatched junction bases numbered 10, after V lost 5 bases and J lost 9 bases. Looked up from germline, CDR1 is SGHNT and CDR2 is YYREEE (reference sequence). In DNA, the CDR3 is TGTGCCAGCAGTCAGCCGGGACTAGAGGCTGAGCAGTTCTTC. Residues: CASSQPGLEAEQFF.

This chain uses TRBV4-1 with TRBJ2-5; 9 bases line up with TRBD2. V trimming: 4 bases; J trimming: 0 bases; junction bases outside the gene matches: 9. The germline CDR1 and CDR2 sequences are MGHRA and YSYEKL. The CDR3 covers 17 residues. CDR3 protein: CASSPLKRGENQETQYF. Written as DNA, the CDR3 is TGCGCCAGCAGCCCCCTAAAGCGGGGGGAAAACCAAGAGACCCAGTACTTC.

There are a few counts of this clonotype. The gene calls are TRBV20-1 and TRBJ1-2, with a possible D match to TRBD1 (5 bases). The ends were cut back, 1 base at V and 5 bases at J, with 11 bases in the middle. Germline CDR1 reads DFQATT; CDR2 reads SNEGSKA (reference sequence). The CDR3 runs 13 residues. CDR3 nucleotide sequence: TGCAGTGCTAGAGTAGGGGAGAGGTATGGCTACACCTTC. Translated, it gives CSARVGERYGYTF.

The chain recombines TRBV9 with TRBJ2-2; D remains ambiguous. The CDR3 consists of 14 residues. Looked up from germline, CDR1 is SGDLS and CDR2 is YYNGEE. V dropped 2 bases and J dropped 5 bases, with 10 bases sitting between them. This chain's CDR3 is CASSVLAATGELFF. The CDR3 DNA reads TGTGCCAGCAGCGTCCTTGCCGCAACCGGGGAGCTGTTTTTT.

This clonotype was seen a few times. The rearrangement uses TRBV12-3 or TRBV12-4 and TRBJ2-4, with D unresolved. This CDR3 has 13 residues. The ends were cut back, 7 bases at V and 6 bases at J, with 13 bases in the middle. The chain's CDR3 is CASTLGLSNIQYF. In DNA, the CDR3 is TGTGCCAGCACCCTCGGCCTCTCAAACATTCAGTACTTC.

The sample holds many counts of this clonotype. This sequence joins TRBV4-3 and TRBJ2-3; D tentatively fits TRBD1 or TRBD2 (6 bases each). V was cut by 6 bases and J by 11 bases, with 18 bases left in between. Looked up from germline, CDR1 is LGHNA and CDR2 is YSLEER. The CDR3 has 13 amino acids. The CDR3 reads CASSEGGKWEQYF. CDR3 in DNA: TGCGCCAGCAGTGAAGGGGGGAAATGGGAGCAGTATTTT.

J is TRBJ1-3 and V is TRBV5-1, with D possibly TRBD1 on 5 matching bases. The V end was cut by 2 bases, the J end by 0 bases, with 12 bases between. CDR1 and CDR2 from the germline V gene are SGHRS and YFSETQ. The CDR3 totals 16 residues. CDR3 region: CASSFGAARSGNTIYF. CDR3 nucleotides: TGCGCCAGCAGCTTCGGGGCGGCCCGCTCTGGAAACACCATATATTTT.

The rearrangement links TRBV6-1 to TRBJ2-3, with 9 positions matching TRBD2. The CDR3 is made up of 16 amino acids. The V segment lost 0 bases and the J segment 7 bases; nucleotides outside the gene matches: 8. CDR1 is MNHNS, CDR2 SASEGT, per germline. The CDR3 nucleotides are TGTGCCAGCAGTGAAGCGATGGGACTAGCTCATTATACGCAGTATTTT. Encoded protein: CASSEAMGLAHYTQYF.

V is TRBV7-8 and J is TRBJ1-1; D gene unclear. Germline values: CDR1 SGHVS, CDR2 FQNEAQ. CDR3 size: 13 residues. V was trimmed by 1 base and J by 6 bases, leaving 9 bases between them. The CDR3 reads CASSLGWGAEAFF. CDR3 DNA sequence: TGTGCCAGCAGCTTAGGTTGGGGAGCTGAAGCTTTCTTT.

The chain uses TRBV30 and TRBJ1-1; 7 bases are shared with TRBD1. The trim removed 3 bases at V and 2 bases at J, leaving 9 bases unmatched. The CDR3 runs to 15 residues. Germline V CDR1 and CDR2: GTSNPN, SVGIG (reference sequence). CDR3 protein: CAWRDKQGQNTEAFF. DNA for the CDR3: TGTGCCTGGAGAGACAAACAGGGGCAAAACACTGAAGCTTTCTTT.

V is TRBV20-1 and J is TRBJ2-7; 9 nucleotides match TRBD1. Per the germline V gene, CDR1 is DFQATT and CDR2 is SNEGSKA (reference sequence). The CDR3 covers 15 residues. After removal of 3 bases from V and 3 bases from J, the junction contained 9 bases not matched to a gene. CDR3 bases: TGCAGTGCTAGCACCCGGACAGGGGATCACTACGAGCAGTACTTC. Amino acids: CSASTRTGDHYEQYF.